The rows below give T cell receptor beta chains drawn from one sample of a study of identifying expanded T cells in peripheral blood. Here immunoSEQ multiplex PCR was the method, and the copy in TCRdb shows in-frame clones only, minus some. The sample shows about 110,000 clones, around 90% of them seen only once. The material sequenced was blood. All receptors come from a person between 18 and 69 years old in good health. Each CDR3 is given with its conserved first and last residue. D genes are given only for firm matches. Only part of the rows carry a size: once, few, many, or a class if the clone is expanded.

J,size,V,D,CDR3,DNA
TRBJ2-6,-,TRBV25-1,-,CASSATGSSGANVLTF,TGTGCCAGCAGTGCTACAGGGAGCTCTGGGGCCAACGTCCTGACTTTC
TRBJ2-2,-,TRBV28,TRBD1,CASSLGTGSGGELFF,TGTGCCAGCAGTTTAGGGACAGGGTCAGGAGGGGAGCTGTTTTTT
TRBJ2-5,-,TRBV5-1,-,CASTDGAGGTGETQYF,TGCGCCAGCACCGATGGTGCAGGGGGGACGGGGGAGACCCAGTACTTC
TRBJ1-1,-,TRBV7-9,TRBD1,CASGDRGNTEAFF,TGTGCCAGCGGCGACAGGGGGAACACTGAAGCTTTCTTT
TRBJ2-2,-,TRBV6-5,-,CASSYSSKPGELFF,TGTGCCAGCAGTTACTCGTCAAAACCCGGGGAGCTGTTTTTT
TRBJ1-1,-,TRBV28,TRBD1,CASLSAGQGNTEAFF,TGTGCCAGCCTCTCTGCCGGACAGGGGAACACTGAAGCTTTCTTT
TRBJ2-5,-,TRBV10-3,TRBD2,CAIKIGLAGETQYF,TGTGCCATCAAAATCGGACTAGCAGGAGAGACCCAGTACTTC
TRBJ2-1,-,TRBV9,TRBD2,CASSRASGSSYNEQFF,TGTGCCAGCAGTCGCGCTAGCGGGAGCTCCTACAATGAGCAGTTCTTC
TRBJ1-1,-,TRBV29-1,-,CSVGADPNTEAFF,TGCAGCGTTGGGGCAGACCCGAACACTGAAGCTTTCTTT
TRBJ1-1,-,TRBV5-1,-,CASSRSRGQNTEAFF,TGCGCCAGCAGCCGATCGCGGGGACAGAACACTGAAGCTTTCTTT
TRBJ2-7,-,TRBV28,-,CASRISSYEQYF,TGTGCCAGCAGGATAAGCTCCTACGAGCAGTACTTC
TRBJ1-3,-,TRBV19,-,CASSEYSGNTIYF,TGTGCCAGTAGCGAGTACTCTGGAAACACCATATATTTT
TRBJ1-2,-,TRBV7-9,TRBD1,CASSLADRGGYGYTF,TGTGCCAGCAGCTTAGCCGACAGGGGGGGCTATGGCTACACCTTC
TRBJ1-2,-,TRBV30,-,CAWMGSHYGYTF,TGTGCCTGGATGGGGAGCCACTATGGCTACACCTTC
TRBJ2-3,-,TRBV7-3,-,CASMSGRGASTDTQYF,TGTGCCAGCATGTCCGGGCGGGGCGCTAGCACAGATACGCAGTATTTT
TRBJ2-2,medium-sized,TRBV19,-,CASSIFPQGATGELFF,TGTGCCAGTAGTATCTTCCCACAGGGAGCCACCGGGGAGCTGTTTTTT
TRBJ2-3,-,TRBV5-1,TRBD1,CASSRTGGLPPDTQYF,TGCGCCAGCAGCCGGACAGGGGGCCTACCTCCAGATACGCAGTATTTT
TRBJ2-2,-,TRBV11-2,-,CASSLVARAANTGELFF,TGTGCCAGCAGCTTAGTCGCCCGGGCAGCGAACACCGGGGAGCTGTTTTTT
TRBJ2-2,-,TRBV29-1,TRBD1,CSVEGTGTDTGELFF,TGCAGCGTTGAAGGGACAGGGACGGACACCGGGGAGCTGTTTTTT